This paragraph covers one TCR beta chain sequence. Authors' methods: Estimated nucleated cell counts came from reference gene primer amplification. The table came from immunoSEQ multiplex PCR; TCRdb's copy has only in-frame clones and leaves some out. V and J calls and clone size are given by that table; D and trimming were obtained from the DNA. The data show 150,000 to 200,000 clones, around 82% seen once. This sample is part of a study of blood T cell repertoires in COVID-19. At the level of the study: Spain, Italy and the United States supplied samples that represented acute and convalescent COVID-19. The analysed material was cDNA or gDNA that came from T cells, B-cell-depleted T cells, or PBMCs.

Patients of the Seattle cohort, enrolled during active infection, were followed longitudinally. This TCR was sampled from a woman between 40 and 50 years old with COVID-19, enrolled during active disease. Sequencing used peripheral blood.

This CDR3 is CASSQSAGGDTQYF. The CDR3 nucleotides are TGTGCCAGCAGCCAGTCAGCGGGGGGAGATACGCAGTATTTT. The V gene is TRBV3-1 (or the pseudogene TRBV3-2), the J gene TRBJ2-3; 9 bases agree with TRBD2. The CDR3 has 14 amino acids. Looked up from germline, CDR1 is LGHDT and CDR2 is YNNKEL (reference sequence). V dropped 3 bases and J dropped 5; count of bases not matched to a gene: 3.